The T cell receptor (beta chain) described here comes from a study of T cell responses to AZD1222 COVID-19 vaccine. With regard to this clone: The antigen is undetermined.

General study points: The donors showed a predominance of white British ancestry and of females, with possible underestimation of clonal diversity.

Sequenced by immunoSEQ multiplex PCR; TCRdb stores in-frame clones only, minus some. In the table there are about 21,000 clones, roughly 82% of which are singletons. CDR3 length: 14 amino acids. Germline loops: CDR1 MNHEY, CDR2 SVGAGI. V gave up 5 bases and J gave up 4 bases, with 14 bases separating them. The chain couples TRBV6-5 to TRBJ1-2; D not certain. The source of this sequence is an adult in good health. The sample was peripheral blood, taken on day 0 of AZD1222 vaccination. CDR3 nucleotide sequence: TGTGCCAGCAGTAAGACGTCGGGAGTCTATGGCTACACCTTC. Its protein product is CASSKTSGVYGYTF.